This TCR beta chain was recorded in a study of control samples from healthy donors and cancer patients. V was trimmed by 10 bases and J by 6 bases, leaving 16 bases between them. This CDR3 spans 13 amino acids. In germline, CDR1 is MNHNY, CDR2 SVGAGI (reference sequence). The protocol was immunoSEQ multiplex PCR, while the TCRdb copy is restricted to in-frame clones and leaves out a portion. The sample records roughly 140,000 clones, 93% being singletons. The V and J genes are TRBV6-6 and TRBJ2-4, with D possibly TRBD2 on 6 matching bases. This receptor was taken from a man in his fifties in good health. The sample comprised blood. CDR3 residues: CATDGGDGNIQYF. Written as DNA, the CDR3 is TGTGCCACCGACGGGGGAGATGGAAACATTCAGTACTTC.